The 4 T cell receptor beta chains in this list originate from one sample, sequenced in a study of blood T cell repertoires in COVID-19. Produced via immunoSEQ multiplex PCR; TCRdb's table is partial and in-frame only. The table includes approximately 530,000 clones, approximately 91% detected once. The sample was peripheral blood. These receptors were collected from a woman aged 45-59 years with COVID-19, enrolled during active disease.

This clone has only one observation. The gene calls are TRBV3-1 (or the pseudogene TRBV3-2) and TRBJ2-7; 11 bases are shared with TRBD1. Unmatched junction bases numbered 11, after V lost 4 bases and J lost 6 bases. CDR1 is LGHDT, CDR2 YNNKEL, per germline (reference sequence). This CDR3 has 16 amino acids. CDR3 sequence (DNA): TGTGCCAGCAGCCCCTTTTTATACGGGACAGGGGGCGAGCAGTACTTC. This codes for CASSPFLYGTGGEQYF.

The chain links TRBV12-3 or TRBV12-4 to TRBJ2-4; D uncertain. The CDR3 contains 11 residues. V was clipped by 1 base and J by 13 bases, with 8 bases between them. This CDR3 reads CASSLGAHQYF. CDR3 in DNA: TGTGCCAGCAGTTTAGGGGCCCACCAGTACTTC.

V gene TRBV2 combines with J gene TRBJ1-1; 10 bases fit TRBD1. J was trimmed by 1 base and V by 4 bases; bases with no gene match: 12. Germline V lookup: CDR1 SNHLY, CDR2 FYNNEI. The CDR3 runs 18 residues. CDR3 sequence reads: CASSGEPGQGRGNTEAFF. The CDR3 DNA reads as TGTGCCAGCAGTGGTGAGCCGGGACAGGGGAGGGGGAACACTGAAGCTTTCTTT.

The gene calls are TRBV19 and TRBJ2-1; D may be TRBD2 (6 bases). This CDR3 spans 11 amino acids. The germline CDR1 and CDR2 sequences are LNHDA and SQIVND (reference sequence). Trimming pared 3 bases from V and 13 bases from J, leaving 10 bases between. The CDR3 DNA reads as TGTGCCAGTAGTATCGGGGGACGTCAGTTCTTC. Translating it yields CASSIGGRQFF.